Presented here are 29 T cell receptor beta chains from one specimen sequenced in a study of CD8 T cells in Susac syndrome. Random hexamers were used to reverse transcribe the RNA input (roughly 0.5 to 1 ug). TCRdb passed the immunoSEQ multiplex PCR reads through MiXCR, listing each CDR3 protein once. Here the sample spans under 95,000 distinct CDR3 sequences, 95% being singletons. The sequenced sample was CD8+ T cells from PBMCs. These receptor sequences come from a human donor with Susac syndrome.

The chain has TRBV12-3 or TRBV12-4 and TRBJ2-1; D uncertain. The CDR3 spans 12 residues. The ends were cut back, 7 bases at V and 6 bases at J, with 10 bases in the middle. CDR3 sequence: CASTLGINEQFF. CDR3 bases: TGTGCCAGCACCTTGGGGATCAATGAGCAGTTCTTC.

V gene TRBV13 combines with J gene TRBJ1-2; no clear D gene. The CDR3 runs to 14 residues. Per the germline V gene, CDR1 is PRHDT and CDR2 is FYEKMQ (reference sequence). V lost 3 bases and J 0 bases, leaving 8 bases between the germline ends. CDR3 sequence reads: CASSFADSNYGYTF. CDR3 nucleotides: TGTGCCAGCAGCTTTGCTGATTCTAACTATGGCTACACCTTC.

This chain links TRBV28 with TRBJ2-6; D is ambiguous. Germline-derived CDR1 and CDR2 are MDHEN and SYDVKM. V lost 3 bases and J 0 bases, leaving 6 bases between the germline ends. The CDR3 is 15 amino acids. CDR3 region: CASSFSPSGANVLTF. CDR3 DNA sequence: TGTGCCAGCAGTTTCAGCCCCTCTGGGGCCAACGTCCTGACTTTC.

This chain uses TRBV24-1 with TRBJ2-1; D gene uncertain. The V end lost 1 base, the J end lost 8 bases, and 5 bases lay between the germline ends. CDR1 is KGHDR and CDR2 is SFDVKD in the germline V gene. The CDR3 is 12 amino acids. The CDR3 DNA reads TGTGCCACCAGTGATTTTATGGATGAGCAGTTCTTC. Translating gives CATSDFMDEQFF.

DNA for the CDR3: TGTGCCAGCAGTGAACCGGGCAATGAGCAGTTCTTC. This translates into CASSEPGNEQFF. The gene calls are TRBV2 and TRBJ2-1; D gene unclear. The V gene's germline CDR1 is SNHLY and CDR2 FYNNEI. Between the trimmed V and J ends, which lost 2 bases and 6 bases, there was a span of 5 bases. There are 12 residues in the CDR3.

This sequence joins TRBV25-1 and TRBJ1-2, with TRBD1 identical over 8 bases. Germline CDR1 MGHDK, CDR2 SYGVNS. This CDR3 is built from 17 residues. V was pared by 6 bases and J by 0 bases, with 12 bases of the junction left unmatched. DNA of the CDR3: TGTGCCAGCAGGGATCAGAGGGGACAGGTTGCTAACTATGGCTACACCTTC. Its protein is CASRDQRGQVANYGYTF.

V gene TRBV28 combines with J gene TRBJ2-5, with D hard to call. This CDR3 region has 14 residues. Between the trimmed V and J ends, which lost 3 bases and 2 bases, there was a span of 10 bases. The germline V gene has CDR1 MDHEN and CDR2 SYDVKM. CDR3 bases: TGTGCCAGCAGTTTGATTCAGGCTCAAGAGACCCAGTACTTC. Its translation is CASSLIQAQETQYF.

This clonotype was recorded only once. This chain connects TRBV2 to TRBJ2-2, with 10 bases matching TRBD2. There are 18 residues in the CDR3. Germline values: CDR1 SNHLY, CDR2 FYNNEI. V dropped 4 bases and J dropped 3; count of bases not matched to a gene: 11. The chain's CDR3 is CASSVPSGTSDYTGELFF. The CDR3 DNA is TGTGCCAGCAGTGTTCCATCCGGGACTAGCGACTACACCGGGGAGCTGTTTTTT.

This sequence joins TRBV28 and TRBJ1-1; unclear D gene. V was pared by 7 bases and J by 4 bases, with 13 bases between. This CDR3 spans 13 amino acids. Germline V gene sequence: CDR1 MDHEN, CDR2 SYDVKM. CDR3 protein: CASKGRSVTEAFF. Here the CDR3 DNA reads TGTGCCAGCAAAGGCAGATCGGTCACTGAAGCTTTCTTT.

The rearrangement joins TRBV14 to TRBJ2-5, with a possible D match to TRBD1 (5 bases). The CDR3 runs to 17 residues. V gave up 4 bases and J gave up 5 bases, with 23 bases separating them. Germline V gives CDR1 SGHDN, CDR2 FVKESK. The DNA of the CDR3 is TGTGCCAGCAGCCCTCCGGTGGGGCTAGGAATAAAGGAGACCCAGTACTTC. It yields the protein CASSPPVGLGIKETQYF.

V gene TRBV20-1 combines with J gene TRBJ2-1; 12 positions match TRBD2. Trimming took 5 bases from V and 13 from J; bases not matched to a gene: 15. Germline V gene sequence: CDR1 DFQATT, CDR2 SNEGSKA (reference sequence). The CDR3 is made up of 15 amino acids. The CDR3 DNA reads as TGCAGTGCTGTAGAGAGGCGCCTAGCGGGAGGGTACCAGTTCTTC. It translates to CSAVERRLAGGYQFF.

This clonotype was seen once. The CDR3 bases are TGTGCCAGCAGCGAAATGAACACCGGGGAGCTGTTTTTT. It encodes CASSEMNTGELFF. This sequence joins TRBV7-9 and TRBJ2-2; D unresolved. CDR1 SEHNR and CDR2 FQNEAQ come from the germline V gene (reference sequence). The germline V and J ends were trimmed by 5 bases and 1 base, with 5 bases remaining between them. The CDR3 extends over 13 amino acids.

The chain is built from TRBV6-6 and TRBJ2-7, with a possible D match to TRBD1 (6 bases). With 7 bases removed from V and 7 bases from J, the gap between germline ends came to 11 bases. The CDR3 consists of 11 residues. CDR1 and CDR2 (germline): MNHNY, SVGAGI (reference sequence). DNA of the CDR3: TGTGCCAGCATGGCAGGGGAAGAGCAGTACTTC. Translated: CASMAGEEQYF.

This clonotype ranks as medium-sized. The chain uses TRBV5-6 and TRBJ1-1, with D uncertain. V shed 2 bases and J shed 1 base, with 3 bases lying between them. The CDR3 covers 12 residues. Germline lookup yields CDR1 SGHDT and CDR2 YYEEEE. The CDR3 nucleotides read TGTGCCAGCAGCTTTGGGAACACTGAAGCTTTCTTT. This translates into CASSFGNTEAFF.

This clonotype was seen only once. The V and J genes are TRBV7-2 and TRBJ2-7; 7 bases line up with TRBD2. Looked up from germline, CDR1 is SGHTA and CDR2 is FQGNSA. The CDR3 loop spans 15 amino acids. Trimming took 2 bases from V and 3 from J; bases not matched to a gene: 7. DNA for the CDR3: TGTGCCAGCAGCTTACCGCTAGCGGAAGGCTACGAGCAGTACTTC. This encodes CASSLPLAEGYEQYF.

V usage is TRBV20-1 and J usage is TRBJ2-7, with D maybe TRBD1 (6 bases). The CDR3 length is 14 residues. V lost 6 bases, J lost 0 bases, and 15 bases lay in between. Germline V lookup: CDR1 DFQATT, CDR2 SNEGSKA (reference sequence). CDR3: CSAPSGVPSYEQYF. CDR3 nucleotides: TGCAGTGCCCCGTCAGGGGTCCCCTCCTACGAGCAGTACTTC.

The chain is built from TRBV18 and TRBJ2-7; tentatively, D is TRBD1 (5 bases). The ends were cut back, 2 bases at V and 3 bases at J, with 14 bases in the middle. Germline V gene data show CDR1 as KGHSH and CDR2 as LQKENI. The CDR3 consists of 15 residues. The CDR3 bases are TGTGCCAGCTCACCATGGACAAGGAACTTCTACGAGCAGTACTTC. Translation gives CASSPWTRNFYEQYF.

The rearrangement joins TRBV4-3 to TRBJ2-7; TRBD1 might be the D (5 bases). Trimming cost V 4 bases and J 2 bases, with 18 bases left between them. This CDR3 has 16 amino acids. Germline CDR1 and CDR2: LGHNA and YSLEER. The CDR3 sequence is CASSPNSDSLPYEQYF. In nucleotides, the CDR3 is TGCGCCAGCAGCCCAAATAGTGACAGTCTACCCTACGAGCAGTACTTC.

This clonotype was recorded once. The chain has TRBV7-9 and TRBJ2-7; 7 nucleotides line up with TRBD1. The CDR3 extends over 15 amino acids. The V gene end was trimmed by 3 bases and the J gene end by 6 bases; junction bases not matched to a gene: 11. Germline V gives CDR1 SEHNR, CDR2 FQNEAQ (reference sequence). CDR3 in amino acids: CASSFAGQGVLEQYF. In DNA, the CDR3 is TGTGCCAGCAGCTTCGCCGGGCAGGGGGTCCTCGAGCAGTACTTC.

The J gene is TRBJ2-1, the V gene TRBV5-1; TRBD2 might be the D (6 bases). This CDR3 has 15 residues. Germline V CDR1 and CDR2: SGHRS, YFSETQ. V lost 0 bases and J 4 bases, leaving 11 bases between the germline ends. CDR3: CASSLEGLDYNEQFF. The CDR3 DNA is TGCGCCAGCAGCTTGGAGGGACTGGATTACAATGAGCAGTTCTTC.

This chain joins TRBV25-1 and TRBJ1-2; D possibly corresponds to TRBD1 (5 bases). V dropped 3 bases and J dropped 2 bases, with 7 bases sitting between them. Germline values: CDR1 MGHDK, CDR2 SYGVNS. The CDR3 has 13 residues. This CDR3 reads CASSEGGNYGYTF. The DNA for the CDR3 is TGTGCCAGCAGTGAGGGGGGGAACTATGGCTACACCTTC.

This chain joins TRBV11-2 and TRBJ2-1; possible D gene TRBD2, 6 bases. V was pared by 1 base and J by 8 bases, with 15 bases between. The CDR3 spans 15 residues. From germline, CDR1 is SGHAT and CDR2 FQNNGV. The CDR3 sequence is CASSLGGGGGDEQFF. CDR3 DNA sequence: TGTGCCAGCAGCTTAGGGGGAGGCGGAGGAGATGAGCAGTTCTTC. The full variable domain, rest sourced from reference TRBV11-2 and TRBJ2-1, is EAGVAQSPRYKIIEKRQSVAFWCNPISGHATLYWYQQILGQGPKLLIQFQNNGVVDDSQLPKDRFSAERLKGVDSTLKIQPAKLEDSAVYLCASSLGGGGGDEQFFGPGTRLTVL.

The V and J genes are TRBV29-1 and TRBJ2-1; TRBD1 matches 9 bases. J lost 5 bases, V lost 8 bases, and 10 bases had no gene match. Germline V CDR1 and CDR2: SQVTM, ANQGSEA. This CDR3 is built from 14 residues. CDR3 bases: TGCAGCTCTGAAATGGGACAGGGCCACAATGAGCAGTTCTTC. Protein: CSSEMGQGHNEQFF.

The V call is TRBV13, the J call TRBJ2-5, with D unclear. Trimming stripped 0 bases from V and 3 bases from J, with 2 bases between. This CDR3 spans 12 amino acids. The germline V gene has CDR1 PRHDT and CDR2 FYEKMQ (reference sequence). This chain's CDR3 is CASSLGEETQYF. CDR3 coding DNA: TGTGCCAGCAGCTTAGGAGAAGAGACCCAGTACTTC.

The chain combines TRBV6-1 with TRBJ1-5; D might be TRBD1 (6 bases). Trimming removed 5 bases from V and 0 bases from J, with 11 bases in between. Germline V gives CDR1 MNHNS, CDR2 SASEGT. The CDR3 covers 15 residues. CDR3 loop: CASSLSGDSNQPQHF. In DNA form, the CDR3 reads TGTGCCAGCAGTCTGTCAGGGGATAGCAATCAGCCCCAGCATTTT.

This clonotype was detected once. CDR3 nucleotides: TGTGCCAGCAGACCCGGGTCCAACAATGAGCAGTTCTTC. It translates to CASRPGSNNEQFF. The chain recombines TRBV5-6 with TRBJ2-1; D remains unclear. CDR1 and CDR2 from the germline V gene are SGHDT and YYEEEE. The CDR3 has 13 residues. V lost 5 bases and J lost 5, with 11 bases in between. Variable domain in full (rest from reference TRBV5-6 and TRBJ2-1): DAGVTQSPTHLIKTRGQQVTLRCSPKSGHDTVSWYQQALGQGPQFIFQYYEEEERQRGNFPDRFSGHQFPNYSSELNVNALLLGDSALYLCASRPGSNNEQFFGPGTRLTVL.

The rearrangement joins TRBV29-1 to TRBJ2-3, with D perhaps matching TRBD1 or TRBD2 (6 bases each). This CDR3 is built from 13 residues. Trimming pared 4 bases from V and 4 bases from J, leaving 12 bases between. Germline V gene lookup returns CDR1 SQVTM and CDR2 ANQGSEA. DNA for the CDR3: TGCAGCGTTGTGGGGGGCGTTTCAGATACGCAGTATTTT. Translated, it gives CSVVGGVSDTQYF.

The chain links TRBV27 to TRBJ2-2; no definite D call. This CDR3 region has 14 residues. V was pared by 2 bases and J by 5 bases, with 9 bases between. Germline CDR1 MNHEY, CDR2 SMNVEV (reference sequence). In DNA, the CDR3 is TGTGCCAGCAGTTTAGGGGTTCTGACCGGGGAGCTGTTTTTT. This gives the protein CASSLGVLTGELFF.

The V and J genes are TRBV7-2 and TRBJ2-3; 7 bases are a match to TRBD2. After removal of 5 bases from V and 4 bases from J, the junction contained 6 bases not matched to a gene. Germline values: CDR1 SGHTA, CDR2 FQGNSA. The CDR3 consists of 14 residues. CDR3 in DNA: TGTGCCAGCAGCCTGCCTGCGGGAGCAGATACGCAGTATTTT. It specifies CASSLPAGADTQYF.